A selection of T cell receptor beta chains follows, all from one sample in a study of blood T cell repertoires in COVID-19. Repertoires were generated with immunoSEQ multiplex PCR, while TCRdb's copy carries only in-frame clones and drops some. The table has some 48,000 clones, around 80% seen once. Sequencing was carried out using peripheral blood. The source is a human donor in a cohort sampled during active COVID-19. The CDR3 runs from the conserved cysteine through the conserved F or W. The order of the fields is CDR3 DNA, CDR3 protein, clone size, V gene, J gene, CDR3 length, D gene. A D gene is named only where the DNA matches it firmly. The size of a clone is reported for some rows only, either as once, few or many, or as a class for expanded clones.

TGCAGCGTTGAATCAACCGGGACTCGATTCTTC,CSVESTGTRFF,.,TRBV29-1,TRBJ2-1,11,.
TGTGCCACCAGTGACTCCGGGGGTTGGAAAGAGACCCAGTACTTC,CATSDSGGWKETQYF,.,TRBV24-1,TRBJ2-5,15,.
TGTGCCAGCTATGGACAGGGGCCTGGCTACACCTTC,CASYGQGPGYTF,.,TRBV2,TRBJ1-2,12,TRBD1
TGTGCCAGCAGCTCGGGTCTCTCAACAGATACGCAGTATTTT,CASSSGLSTDTQYF,.,TRBV7-9,TRBJ2-3,14,.
TGTGCCAGCAGCTGGACATTAACTGAAGCTTTCTTT,CASSWTLTEAFF,.,TRBV6-2/TRBV6-3,TRBJ1-1,12,.
TGTGCCAGTAGTATCGAAATGGGTGGGCGGACAGGGGCAGCAGATACGCAGTATTTT,CASSIEMGGRTGAADTQYF,.,TRBV19,TRBJ2-3,19,TRBD1
TGTGCCAGCTCACTCGACGGGACTGGGGCCAACGTCCTGACTTTC,CASSLDGTGANVLTF,.,TRBV18,TRBJ2-6,15,.
TGTGCCAGCAGCTTGGGCTTAGCGCAAACAGATACGCAGTATTTT,CASSLGLAQTDTQYF,.,TRBV5-6,TRBJ2-3,15,.
TGTGCCAGCTCACCACCTAACAGGGGTCAAAACTATGGCTACACCTTC,CASSPPNRGQNYGYTF,.,TRBV18,TRBJ1-2,16,TRBD1
TGTGCCAGCAGCGTAGCCCTAGCGGGGGTAGAGACCCAGTACTTC,CASSVALAGVETQYF,few,TRBV9,TRBJ2-5,15,TRBD2
TGTGCCAGCAGCTTAGTCGCAGGGGGGCATCAGCCCCAGCATTTT,CASSLVAGGHQPQHF,many,TRBV11-3,TRBJ1-5,15,TRBD1
TGTGCCAGCAGCTTGGCCCCCAGGGGACCCGGGGAGACCCAGTACTTC,CASSLAPRGPGETQYF,.,TRBV5-4,TRBJ2-5,16,.